This TCR beta chain was obtained from a study of radiation and T cells in renal cell carcinoma. Study conclusions and caveats: Sampling covered only 0.75 to 1 g of each tumor. Irradiated tumors held more dominant CDR3 motifs than control tumors.

Assay: immunoSEQ multiplex PCR; the TCRdb copy retains only in-frame clones and omits some. The table has 4,000 or so clones, around 75% seen once. CDR3 length: 15 residues. Germline CDR1 is GTSNPN and CDR2 is SVGIG (reference sequence). V was cut by 6 bases and J by 0 bases, with 17 bases left in between. Treatment in this sample: treatment-naive control, cytoreductive nephrectomy. Controls were unirradiated tumors from treatment-naive cytoreductive nephrectomy patients. Controls included a few female and eleven to twelve male donors, resected 2011 to 2014. A remark on this clone: Antigen: not known.

Specimen: tumor tissue, collected from a patient whose treatment was nephrectomy without radiotherapy. This receptor was taken from a man between 45 and 60 years old with renal cell carcinoma. The chain recombines TRBV30 with TRBJ1-2; D unresolved. In DNA form, the CDR3 reads TGTGCCTGCCCCAGGACGGAGACACCTAACTATGGCTACACCTTC. It yields the protein CACPRTETPNYGYTF. The whole variable domain, remainder taken from reference TRBV30 and TRBJ1-2, is SQTIHQWPATLVQPVGSPLSLECTVEGTSNPNLYWYRQAAGRGLQLLFYSVGIGQISSEVPQNLSASRPQDRQFILSSKKLLLSDSGFYLCACPRTETPNYGYTFGSGTRLTVV.